A single sample is the source of the 22 T cell receptor beta chains below, sequenced in a study of T-cell memory formation after mild COVID-19. TCRdb fed the 5' RACE reads into MiXCR, producing one record per CDR3 protein. The sample lists 250,000 to 400,000 distinct CDR3 sequences; about 13% were seen once. Sequenced sample: PBMCs or a T cell subset sorted from them (not recorded which). The origin of the receptors is a man between 18 and 29 years old who had mild COVID-19 (a few samples of this study predate the infection). Cell type and time point are not known.

This chain uses TRBV2 with TRBJ2-3; no firm D call. This CDR3 has 14 amino acids. CDR1 and CDR2 (germline): SNHLY, FYNNEI. V gave up 7 bases and J gave up 2 bases, with 13 bases separating them. CDR3 DNA: TGTGCCAGCAATCCAGCCATCCCCACAGATACGCAGTATTTT. Protein sequence: CASNPAIPTDTQYF.

The V and J genes are TRBV5-1 and TRBJ2-2; D gene ambiguous. CDR3 length equals 13 residues. V lost 5 bases and J lost 0, with 5 bases in between. The germline CDR1 and CDR2 sequences are SGHRS and YFSETQ. CDR3 DNA: TGCGCCAGCAGAAGGACGAACACCGGGGAGCTGTTTTTT. Protein sequence: CASRRTNTGELFF.

The rearrangement uses TRBV18 and TRBJ2-7; possibly TRBD1 for D (6 bases). Germline V gene data show CDR1 as KGHSH and CDR2 as LQKENI. The CDR3 contains 15 residues. V was cut by 6 bases and J by 3 bases, with 18 bases left in between. The CDR3 reads CASSPTQGPNYEQYF. CDR3 in DNA: TGTGCCAGCTCCCCAACTCAGGGGCCAAACTACGAGCAGTACTTC. Supplemented by reference TRBV18 and TRBJ2-7, the full variable domain reads NAGVMQNPRHLVRRRGQEARLRCSPMKGHSHVYWYRQLPEEGLKFMVYLQKENIIDESGMPKERFSAEFPKEGPSILRIQQVVRGDSAAYFCASSPTQGPNYEQYFGPGTRLTVT.

There are a few counts of this clonotype. The rearrangement uses TRBV7-9 and TRBJ2-7; a possible D gene is TRBD1 (6 bases). The V end lost 4 bases, the J end lost 1 base, and 11 bases lay between the germline ends. The CDR3 extends over 14 amino acids. The germline CDR1 and CDR2 sequences are SEHNR and FQNEAQ (reference sequence). CDR3 coding DNA: TGTGCCAGCAGCTCCTACAGGGAGTCCTACGAGCAGTACTTC. Its translation is CASSSYRESYEQYF. The full variable domain, rest sourced from reference TRBV7-9 and TRBJ2-7, is DTGVSQNPRHKITKRGQNVTFRCDPISEHNRLYWYRQTLGQGPEFLTYFQNEAQLEKSRLLSDRFSAERPKGSFSTLEIQRTEQGDSAMYLCASSSYRESYEQYFGPGTRLTVT.

This clonotype was seen at least ten times. V and J are TRBV4-3 and TRBJ1-2, with D maybe TRBD1 (5 bases). In germline, CDR1 is LGHNA, CDR2 YSLEER. Trimming pared 1 base from V and 2 bases from J, leaving 11 bases between. The CDR3 totals 15 residues. As DNA, the CDR3 is TGCGCCAGCAGCCAAGTGGGGGGTATCAACTATGGCTACACCTTC. Protein product: CASSQVGGINYGYTF.

In this sample, this clonotype turned up a few times. The chain links TRBV5-1 to TRBJ2-3; D might be TRBD2 (5 bases). Per germline, CDR1 SGHRS and CDR2 YFSETQ. CDR3 length: 15 amino acids. Trimming removed 4 bases from V and 0 bases from J, with 12 bases in between. In DNA, the CDR3 is TGCGCCAGCAGCCCCCCCGGGGTAAGCACAGATACGCAGTATTTT. Amino acid sequence: CASSPPGVSTDTQYF.

This clonotype was counted a few times. DNA of the CDR3: TGTGCCAGCAGTTACCCCCTTATACAGGGGGTCTCCTACAATGAGCAGTTCTTC. Its protein product is CASSYPLIQGVSYNEQFF. The chain has TRBV6-6 and TRBJ2-1, with 8 bases matching TRBD1. The CDR3 consists of 18 residues. Looked up from germline, CDR1 is MNHNY and CDR2 is SVGAGI (reference sequence). V shed 2 bases and J 0 bases; nucleotides not matched to a gene: 9.

This clonotype turned up a few times. The gene calls are TRBV10-3 and TRBJ2-1, with D perhaps TRBD2 (5 bases). The V end lost 0 bases, the J end lost 12 bases, and 6 bases lay between the germline ends. CDR1 is ENHRY, CDR2 SYGVKD, per germline. The CDR3 consists of 11 residues. CDR3 protein: CAISESSGQFF. The CDR3 nucleotides are TGTGCCATCAGTGAGTCGAGCGGGCAGTTCTTC.

This clonotype appeared a few times. The rearrangement links TRBV25-1 to TRBJ1-2; TRBD1 agrees at 7 bases. The CDR3 is made up of 14 amino acids. J lost 6 bases, V lost 6 bases, and 10 bases had no gene match. Looked up from germline, CDR1 is MGHDK and CDR2 is SYGVNS. CDR3 nucleotide sequence: TGTGCCAGCAGCGCCCCTACAGGGGACCATGGCTACACCTTC. Translating gives CASSAPTGDHGYTF.

This clonotype was counted only a few times. The rearrangement links TRBV5-1 to TRBJ2-7; D gene ambiguous. The germline CDR1 and CDR2 sequences are SGHRS and YFSETQ. The CDR3 runs 15 residues. The ends were cut back, 2 bases at V and 0 bases at J, with 12 bases in the middle. The chain's CDR3 is CASSFVVVGSYEQYF. The CDR3, as DNA: TGCGCCAGCAGCTTTGTAGTTGTTGGCTCCTACGAGCAGTACTTC. Using reference TRBV5-1 and TRBJ2-7 for the parts outside the CDR3, the full variable domain is KAGVTQTPRYLIKTRGQQVTLSCSPISGHRSVSWYQQTPGQGLQFLFEYFSETQRNKGNFPGRFSGRQFSNSRSEMNVSTLELGDSALYLCASSFVVVGSYEQYFGPGTRLTVT.

V usage is TRBV24-1 and J usage is TRBJ2-1, with 7 bases lining up with TRBD2. The CDR3 loop spans 16 amino acids. Germline trimming cut 2 bases from V and 10 bases from J; bases unmatched to any gene: 13. Germline V gene data show CDR1 as KGHDR and CDR2 as SFDVKD. The CDR3 loop reads CATSDYYAGVSREQFF. The CDR3, as DNA: TGTGCCACCAGTGATTACTATGCGGGGGTCTCTAGAGAGCAGTTCTTC.

The chain links TRBV6-5 to TRBJ2-3, with 7 bases identical to TRBD2. Trimming took 7 bases from V and 1 from J; bases not matched to a gene: 11. Germline CDR1 reads MNHEY; CDR2 reads SVGAGI. This CDR3 region has 16 residues. The CDR3 coding sequence is TGTGCCAGCACCGCTAGCGGTTTTACCGGCACAGATACGCAGTATTTT. Protein: CASTASGFTGTDTQYF.

The chain combines TRBV28 with TRBJ1-4; TRBD1 might be the D (6 bases). The V and J ends lost 5 bases and 0 bases respectively, with 13 bases between them. The germline V gene encodes CDR1 MDHEN and CDR2 SYDVKM. The CDR3 totals 16 residues. The CDR3 is CASSPRTAATNEKLFF. The CDR3 DNA is TGTGCCAGCAGTCCCCGGACAGCCGCAACTAATGAAAAACTGTTTTTT.

In this sample, this clonotype turned up many times. V gene TRBV5-1 combines with J gene TRBJ2-3; TRBD1 matches at 8 bases. Germline-derived CDR1 and CDR2 are SGHRS and YFSETQ. The ends lost 1 base at V and 7 bases at J; junction bases unmatched: 8. This CDR3 comprises 15 residues. The CDR3 region has the DNA TGCGCCAGCAGCTTGTTGACAGGGGAATCAAATACGCAGTATTTT. Residues: CASSLLTGESNTQYF.

At least ten counts were recorded for this clonotype. J is TRBJ1-1 and V is TRBV7-3; tentative D call: TRBD1 (5 bases). V lost 5 bases and J lost 1, with 8 bases in between. CDR1 is SGHTA and CDR2 is FQGTGA in the germline V gene. This CDR3 is built from 13 residues. CDR3 bases: TGTGCCAGCAGCGCCCAGGGGAACACTGAAGCTTTCTTT. It codes for CASSAQGNTEAFF.

This clonotype was picked up a small number of times. CDR3 bases: TGTGCCAGCTCACCAGTCAATGAGCAGTTCTTC. This sequence encodes CASSPVNEQFF. The chain carries TRBV18 and TRBJ2-1; D is uncertain. The germline V gene has CDR1 KGHSH and CDR2 LQKENI. The CDR3 has 11 residues. Trimming shortened V by 2 bases and J by 6 bases, and 2 bases separated the two germline ends.

This clonotype showed up many times. The V call is TRBV20-1, the J call TRBJ2-7, with D possibly TRBD1 on 6 matching bases. CDR3 length equals 12 residues. Trimming cost V 5 bases and J 0 bases, with 8 bases left between them. Germline values: CDR1 DFQATT, CDR2 SNEGSKA (reference sequence). In DNA, the CDR3 is TGCAGTGCTCCGACAGGCTCCTACGAGCAGTACGTC. It is translated as CSAPTGSYEQYV.

This clonotype was counted at least ten times. The V gene is TRBV7-9, the J gene TRBJ1-5, with D hard to call. The CDR3 has 13 amino acids. V was trimmed by 1 base and J by 4 bases, leaving 5 bases between them. CDR1 and CDR2 from the germline V gene are SEHNR and FQNEAQ (reference sequence). Here the CDR3 reads CASSLGVNQPQHF. Here the CDR3 DNA reads TGTGCCAGCAGCTTAGGCGTAAATCAGCCCCAGCATTTT.

The V call is TRBV6-6, the J call TRBJ2-1; tentatively, D is TRBD2 (5 bases). This CDR3 comprises 11 residues. Trimming cost V 11 bases and J 2 bases, with 7 bases left between them. CDR1 and CDR2 (germline): MNHNY, SVGAGI (reference sequence). CDR3 sequence: CAGGPYNEQFF. CDR3 DNA: TGTGCCGGAGGACCCTACAATGAGCAGTTCTTC.

In this sample, this clonotype turned up a few times. This chain connects TRBV7-2 to TRBJ1-2; D might be TRBD1 (5 bases). Trimming took off 3 bases at V and 4 bases at J, with 9 bases between the two ends. Germline assignment: CDR1 SGHTA and CDR2 FQGNSA. The CDR3 is 13 residues long. CDR3 bases: TGTGCCAGCAGCTTGACAGAAGTCTATGGCTACACCTTC. It codes for CASSLTEVYGYTF.

This clonotype was counted ten times or more. V gene TRBV7-2 combines with J gene TRBJ1-6; no clear D gene. The CDR3 loop spans 12 amino acids. Germline values: CDR1 SGHTA, CDR2 FQGNSA. Trimming cost V 3 bases and J 6 bases, with 3 bases left between them. The CDR3 coding sequence is TGTGCCAGCAGCTTGGTTAATTCACCCCTCCACTTT. Its translation: CASSLVNSPLHF.

The chain joins TRBV27 to TRBJ1-5, with D perhaps matching TRBD1 (5 bases). The CDR3 spans 15 residues. CDR1 and CDR2 (germline): MNHEY, SMNVEV (reference sequence). V was pared by 0 bases and J by 9 bases, with 15 bases between. This chain's CDR3 is CASSLSTGGLGPQHF. The CDR3 coding sequence is TGTGCCAGCAGTTTATCCACGGGGGGGTTGGGGCCCCAGCATTTT.